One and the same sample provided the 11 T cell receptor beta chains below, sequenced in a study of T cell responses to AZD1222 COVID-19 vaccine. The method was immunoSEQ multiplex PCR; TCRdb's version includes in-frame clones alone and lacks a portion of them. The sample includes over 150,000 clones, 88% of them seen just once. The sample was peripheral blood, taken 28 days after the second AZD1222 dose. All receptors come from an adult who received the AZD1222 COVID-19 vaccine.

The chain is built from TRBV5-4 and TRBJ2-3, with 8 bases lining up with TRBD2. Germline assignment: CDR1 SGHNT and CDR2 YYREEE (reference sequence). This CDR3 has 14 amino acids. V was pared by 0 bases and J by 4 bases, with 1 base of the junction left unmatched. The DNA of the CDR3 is TGTGCCAGCAGCTTGGCGGGGGGGTCAGATACGCAGTATTTT. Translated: CASSLAGGSDTQYF.

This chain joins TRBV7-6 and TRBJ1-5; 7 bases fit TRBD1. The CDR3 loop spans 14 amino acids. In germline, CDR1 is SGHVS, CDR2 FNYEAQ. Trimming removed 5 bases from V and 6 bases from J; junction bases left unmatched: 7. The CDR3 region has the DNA TGTGCCAGCAGCCCAGGGGGAGGGGGTCAGCCCCAGCATTTT. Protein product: CASSPGGGGQPQHF.

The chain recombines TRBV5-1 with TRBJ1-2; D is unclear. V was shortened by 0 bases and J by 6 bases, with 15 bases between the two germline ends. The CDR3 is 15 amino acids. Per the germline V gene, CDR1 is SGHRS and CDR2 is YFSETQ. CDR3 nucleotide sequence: TGCGCCAGCAGCTTGGTGGCAGCCCGCGAAGATGGCTACACCTTC. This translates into CASSLVAAREDGYTF.

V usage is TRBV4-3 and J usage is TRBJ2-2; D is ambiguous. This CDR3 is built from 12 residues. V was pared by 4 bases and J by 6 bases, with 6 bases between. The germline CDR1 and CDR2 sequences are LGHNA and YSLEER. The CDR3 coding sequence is TGCGCCAGCAGCCGCGCATCCGGGGAGCTGTTTTTT. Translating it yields CASSRASGELFF.

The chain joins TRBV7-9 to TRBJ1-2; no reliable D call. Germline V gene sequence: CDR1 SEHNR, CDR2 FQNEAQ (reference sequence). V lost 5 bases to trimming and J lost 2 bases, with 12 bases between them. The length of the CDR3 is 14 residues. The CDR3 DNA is TGTGCCAGCAGCGCAATCTGGGAAAACTATGGCTACACCTTC. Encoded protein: CASSAIWENYGYTF.

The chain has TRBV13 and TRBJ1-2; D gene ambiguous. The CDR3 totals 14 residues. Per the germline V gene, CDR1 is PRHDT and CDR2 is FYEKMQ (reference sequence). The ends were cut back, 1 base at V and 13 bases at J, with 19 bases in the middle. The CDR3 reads CASSLEVSRDYPTF. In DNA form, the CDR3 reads TGTGCCAGCAGCTTAGAGGTCAGCCGGGATTATCCCACCTTC. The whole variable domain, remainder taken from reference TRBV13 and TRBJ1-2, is AAGVIQSPRHLIKEKRETATLKCYPIPRHDTVYWYQQGPGQDPQFLISFYEKMQSDKGSIPDRFSAQQFSDYHSELNMSSLELGDSALYFCASSLEVSRDYPTFGSGTRLTVV.

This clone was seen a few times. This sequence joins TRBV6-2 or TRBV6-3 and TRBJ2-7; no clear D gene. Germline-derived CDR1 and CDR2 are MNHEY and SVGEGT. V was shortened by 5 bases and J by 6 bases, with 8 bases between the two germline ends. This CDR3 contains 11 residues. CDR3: CASSTYSEQYF. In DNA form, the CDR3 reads TGTGCCAGCAGTACGTACAGCGAGCAGTACTTC.

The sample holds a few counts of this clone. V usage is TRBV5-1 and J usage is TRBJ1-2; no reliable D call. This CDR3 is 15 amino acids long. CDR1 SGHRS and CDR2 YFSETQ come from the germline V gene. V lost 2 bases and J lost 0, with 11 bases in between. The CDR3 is CASSLVSAANYGYTF. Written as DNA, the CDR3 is TGCGCCAGCAGCTTAGTCTCGGCCGCTAACTATGGCTACACCTTC.

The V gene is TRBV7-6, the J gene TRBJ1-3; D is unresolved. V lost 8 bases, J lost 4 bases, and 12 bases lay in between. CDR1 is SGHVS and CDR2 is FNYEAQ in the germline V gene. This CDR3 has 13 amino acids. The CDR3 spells CASAEGGGNTIYF. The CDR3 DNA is TGTGCCAGCGCCGAGGGTGGGGGAAACACCATATATTTT.

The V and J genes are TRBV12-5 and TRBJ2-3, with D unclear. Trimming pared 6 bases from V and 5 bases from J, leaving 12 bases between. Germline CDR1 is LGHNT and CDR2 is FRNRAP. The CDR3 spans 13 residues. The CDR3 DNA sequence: TGTGCTAGTGGCCTAGAGCCCAGAGATACGCAGTATTTT. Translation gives CASGLEPRDTQYF. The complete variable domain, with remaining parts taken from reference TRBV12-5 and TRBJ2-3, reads DARVTQTPRHKVTEMGQEVTMRCQPILGHNTVFWYRQTMMQGLELLAYFRNRAPLDDSGMPKDRFSAEMPDATLATLKIQPSEPRDSAVYFCASGLEPRDTQYFGPGTRLTVL.

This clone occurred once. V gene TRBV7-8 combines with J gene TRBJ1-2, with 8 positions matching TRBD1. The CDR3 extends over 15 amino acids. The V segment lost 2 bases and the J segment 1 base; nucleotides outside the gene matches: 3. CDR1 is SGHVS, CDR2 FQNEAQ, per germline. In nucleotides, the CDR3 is TGTGCCAGCAGCTTAACCACAGGGGGTAACTATGGCTACACCTTC. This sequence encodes CASSLTTGGNYGYTF.